This T cell receptor beta chain was sequenced for a study of OX40 agonist ivuxolimab in advanced cancers. With respect to the entire study: Ivuxolimab was a fully human IgG2 agonistic monoclonal antibody targeting the costimulatory receptor OX40 (CD134). In the dose-escalation cohort, 65% to 85% of patients were male, and the mean age was roughly 60 years with a range of roughly 23 to 79. Patients were allowed to have had prior anti-PD-1, anti-PD-L1 or anti-CTLA-4 therapy, and 40% of the dose-escalation patients had previously received checkpoint inhibitors. Among the roughly 54 dose-escalation patients, approximately 20 had hepatocellular carcinoma, 15 melanoma, 9 renal cell carcinoma and 9 head and neck cancer. The point of sequencing TCRbeta in the periphery was to test whether ivuxolimab changed TCR sequence diversity and drove clonal T-cell expansion. Partial responses were achieved by three dose-escalation patients, of whom one had hepatocellular carcinoma and two had cutaneous melanoma. Intravenous ivuxolimab was administered to patients every 2 weeks at six dose levels: 0.01, 0.1, 0.3, 1.5, 3 and 10 mg/kg. The monotherapy dose-escalation portion (N ≈ 57 patients) of the phase I ivuxolimab trial is reported in the paper. On the study overall, not on this receptor specifically: After ivuxolimab, more expanded clones were found on average in CD8+ T cells than in CD4+ T cells. Low levels of normalized T-cell clonal expansion were also seen in some patients who did not respond. At doses from 0.1 to 3.0 mg/kg, clonal expansion was seen in both CD4+ and CD8+ blood T cells between baseline and week 6. The antigen specificity of the clonally expanded peripheral T cells was not determined. In partial responders in the 0.1-3.0 mg/kg groups, normalized peripheral clonal expansion was found to be among the lowest, especially among CD8+ T cells.

To sequence the TCRbeta CDR3 region, genomic DNA was isolated from the sorted cells. The immunoSEQ Assay was used for sequencing of TCRbeta CDR3 regions. Imported from immuneACCESS, the table was reduced by TCRdb to in-frame sequences with V and J called. These copies leave out some clones; in studies compared against another copy, an unresolved V gene accounts for under half, and the cause of the remainder is not known. A total of 60,000 or so clones appear in this sample, roughly 80% of them only once. 2.5% to 4% of the sample is held by the ten biggest clonotypes. Patients with a history of autoimmune disease or receiving systemic immunosuppression were excluded from the trial. Peripheral blood for TCR sequencing was collected from all dose cohorts at baseline, on cycle 4 day 1, and on cycle 7 day 1. The samples were drawn from a first-in-human, open-label, multicenter phase I dose-escalation trial of ivuxolimab. Adults with locally advanced or metastatic head and neck squamous cell, hepatocellular, melanoma or renal cell carcinoma were enrolled in the trial. CD4+ and CD8+ T cells were sorted separately from peripheral blood before TCR sequencing.

In the case of this clone: No cognate antigen has been identified for it. No base qualities exist here, and no much larger clone lies one base off it.

The sequencing used CD4+ or CD8+ T cells sorted from blood, collected in a trial of the OX40 agonist ivuxolimab. The receptor was isolated from an adult with an advanced solid tumor such as melanoma, head and neck, liver or kidney cancer.

The CDR3 protein sequence reads: CASSQGVRRTGGAEQYF. The sequenced DNA is TGCGCCAGCAGCCAAGGGGTAAGGCGGACAGGGGGCGCCGAGCAGTACTTC. The chain is made from TRBV4-3 and TRBJ2-7, with TRBD1 identical over 11 junction bases. Trimming takes 1 base off V and 6 bases off J; junction bases not matched to a gene: 11. Including cysteine and phenylalanine, the CDR3 has 17 amino acids. Just CDR3 DNA is preserved here, 51 bases in frame from base 1. From a lookup of the germline V gene, CDR1 and CDR2 are LGHNA and YSLEER.